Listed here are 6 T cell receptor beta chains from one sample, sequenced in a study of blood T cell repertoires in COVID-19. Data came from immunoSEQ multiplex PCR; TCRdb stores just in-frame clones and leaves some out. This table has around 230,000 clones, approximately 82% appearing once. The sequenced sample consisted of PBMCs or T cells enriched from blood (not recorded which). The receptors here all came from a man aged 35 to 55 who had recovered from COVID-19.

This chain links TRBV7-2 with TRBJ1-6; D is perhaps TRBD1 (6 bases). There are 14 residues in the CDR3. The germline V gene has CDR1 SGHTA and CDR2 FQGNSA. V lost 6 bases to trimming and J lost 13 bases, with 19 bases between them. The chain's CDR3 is CASRPRQVLAPLHF. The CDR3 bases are TGTGCCAGCAGGCCCCGACAGGTCTTGGCGCCCCTCCACTTT. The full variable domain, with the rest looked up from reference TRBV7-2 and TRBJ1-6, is GAGVSQSPSNKVTEKGKDVELRCDPISGHTALYWYRQSLGQGLEFLIYFQGNSAPDKSGLPSDRFSAERTGGSVSTLTIQRTQQEDSAVYLCASRPRQVLAPLHFGNGTRLTVT.

The chain's CDR3 is CASSLHGDMNTEAFF. The CDR3 nucleotides are TGTGCCAGCAGCCTCCATGGGGACATGAACACTGAAGCTTTCTTT. The chain joins TRBV3-1 (or the pseudogene TRBV3-2) to TRBJ1-1; TRBD1 might be the D (6 bases). Germline V lookup: CDR1 LGHDT, CDR2 YNNKEL (reference sequence). This CDR3 contains 15 residues. V lost 4 bases and J lost 0, with 12 bases in between.

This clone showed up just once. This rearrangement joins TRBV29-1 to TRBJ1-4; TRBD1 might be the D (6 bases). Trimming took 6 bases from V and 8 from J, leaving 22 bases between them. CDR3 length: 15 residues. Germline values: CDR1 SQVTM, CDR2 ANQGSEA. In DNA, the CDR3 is TGCAGCGTCCTGAGTACAGGGCGGGTCCGAGAAAAACTGTTTTTT. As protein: CSVLSTGRVREKLFF.

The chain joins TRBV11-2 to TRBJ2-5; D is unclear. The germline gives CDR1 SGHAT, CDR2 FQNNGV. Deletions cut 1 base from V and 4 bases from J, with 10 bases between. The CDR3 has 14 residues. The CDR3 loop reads CASSLVAGLETQYF. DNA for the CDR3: TGTGCCAGCAGCTTAGTTGCAGGCCTAGAGACCCAGTACTTC. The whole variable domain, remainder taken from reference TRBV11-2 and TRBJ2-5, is EAGVAQSPRYKIIEKRQSVAFWCNPISGHATLYWYQQILGQGPKLLIQFQNNGVVDDSQLPKDRFSAERLKGVDSTLKIQPAKLEDSAVYLCASSLVAGLETQYFGPGTRLLVL.

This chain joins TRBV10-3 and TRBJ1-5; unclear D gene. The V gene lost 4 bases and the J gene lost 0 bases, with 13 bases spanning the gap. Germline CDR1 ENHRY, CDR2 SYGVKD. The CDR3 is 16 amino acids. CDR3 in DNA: TGTGCCATCAGTGTCGAGGGTTGGGATAGCAATCAGCCCCAGCATTTT. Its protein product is CAISVEGWDSNQPQHF.

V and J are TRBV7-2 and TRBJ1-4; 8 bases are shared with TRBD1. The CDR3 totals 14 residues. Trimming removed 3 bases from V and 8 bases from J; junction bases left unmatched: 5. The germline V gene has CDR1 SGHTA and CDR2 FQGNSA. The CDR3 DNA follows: TGTGCCAGCAGCTTTCGACAGGGGCGCGAAAAACTGTTTTTT. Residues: CASSFRQGREKLFF.